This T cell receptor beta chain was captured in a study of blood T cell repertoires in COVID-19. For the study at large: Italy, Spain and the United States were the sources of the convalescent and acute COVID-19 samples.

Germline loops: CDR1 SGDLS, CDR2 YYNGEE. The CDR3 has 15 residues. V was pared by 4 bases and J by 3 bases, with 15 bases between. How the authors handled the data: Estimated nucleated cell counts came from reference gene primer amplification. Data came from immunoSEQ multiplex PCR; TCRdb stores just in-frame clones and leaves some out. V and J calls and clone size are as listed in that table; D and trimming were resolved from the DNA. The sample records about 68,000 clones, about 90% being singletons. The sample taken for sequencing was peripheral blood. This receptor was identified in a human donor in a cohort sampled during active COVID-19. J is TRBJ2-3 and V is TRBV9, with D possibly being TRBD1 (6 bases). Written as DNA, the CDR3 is TGTGCCAGCAGCCGCCTTGCAGGGGAGACAGATACGCAGTATTTT. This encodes CASSRLAGETDTQYF.